Below, 8 T cell receptor delta chains from the same sample are listed, as sequenced in a study of γδ T cells in repeated Plasmodium falciparum infection. TCRdb reanalysed the multiplex PCR reads via CATT. Among under 65,000 delta-chain clones listed, over 1.5% were seen once. Bulk repertoires came from Vgamma9/Vdelta2+ or Vdelta2-negative gammadelta T cells flow-sorted from PBMC. Sample: gamma-delta T cells from blood. The receptor source for this set is a pool of human donors (malaria-infected and uninfected, not separated).

This clone was seen many times. This sequence joins TRDV1 and TRDJ1, with D perhaps matching TRDD2 (7 bases). Deletions cut 2 bases from V and 5 bases from J, with 24 bases between. CDR3 length: 18 amino acids. From germline, CDR1 is TSWWSYY and CDR2 QGS. The CDR3 sequence is CALGEFPTILGEGDKLIF. CDR3 in DNA: TGTGCTCTTGGGGAATTTCCTACGATACTGGGAGAGGGAGATAAACTCATCTTT.

This clone showed up just a few times. It is likely a read error: a sequence one base away is far more abundant. The identical CDR3 is also encoded by other nucleotide sequences in the sample. CDR3 DNA sequence: TGTGCTCTTGGGGAAGTTTCCTACGGAGGGCCGTACTCTCTGTACACCGATAAACTCATCTTT. It is translated as CALGEVSYGGPYSLYTDKLIF. The J gene is TRDJ1, the V gene TRDV1, with 7 bases identical to TRDD2. Because TCRdb records no J gene, it was assigned here through a match of the DNA to germline. This CDR3 is built from 21 residues. Germline-derived CDR1 and CDR2 are TSWWSYY and QGS. J lost 0 bases, V lost 2 bases, and 21 bases had no gene match.

This clone was counted between two and nine times. The protein recorded in TCRdb matches a much larger clone and deviates from this DNA's translation at residue 15, suggesting a read error; the protein here is obtained by translating the DNA. The J gene is TRDJ1, the V gene TRDV1; possible D gene TRDD3, 6 bases. Trimming left V 2 bases short and J 1 base short, with 29 bases between. CDR3 length: 21 residues. Germline V gene lookup returns CDR1 TSWWSYY and CDR2 QGS. CDR3 sequence (DNA): TGTGCTCTTGGGGAATTTAGCCCAGCACACCGGGGATTCAGACTCACCGATAAACTCATCTTT. It yields the protein CALGEFSPAHRGFRLTDKLIF.

The sample holds a few counts of this clone. TCRdb's entry gives the protein of a much larger clone, which mismatches this DNA's translation at residue 4, likely from a read error; the protein reported here is translated from the DNA. This rearrangement joins TRDV2 to TRDJ1; the D gene is possibly TRDD3 (5 bases). The J gene, missing from TCRdb, was assigned here through DNA to germline matching. CDR1 is GEAIGNYY and CDR2 is EKD in the germline V gene. The CDR3 length is 21 residues. CDR3 sequence reads: CACGTDDGGWIDPPDADKLIF. DNA for the CDR3: TGTGCCTGTGGCACCGATGACGGGGGGTGGATCGACCCCCCCGACGCCGATAAACTCATCTTT.

This clone was seen a handful of times. The TCRdb protein comes from a much larger clone and disagrees with this DNA's translation at residue 8, likely due to a read error; the protein given here is derived from the DNA. This chain connects TRDV1 to TRDJ1; 8 positions agree with TRDD3. Germline matching of the DNA provided the J gene here, since TCRdb leaves it blank. With V trimmed by 2 bases and J by 0 bases, 20 bases remained unmatched. The CDR3 loop spans 21 amino acids. Germline V gene lookup returns CDR1 TSWWSYY and CDR2 QGS. The CDR3 loop reads CALGELASPNTGGTYTDKLIF. CDR3 DNA: TGTGCTCTTGGGGAATTGGCCTCCCCGAATACTGGGGGCACTTACACCGATAAACTCATCTTT.

In regard to this clone: A far larger clone differs by one base, so this is likely a read error. This sample includes further DNA sequences coding for the same CDR3. The genes are TRDV2 and TRDJ2; 10 nucleotides line up with TRDD3. The J gene comes from matching the DNA to germline here; TCRdb lacks it. V shed 0 bases, J shed 5 bases, and the junction held 5 bases outside the gene matches. The CDR3 has 16 amino acids. Germline lookup yields CDR1 GEAIGNYY and CDR2 EKD. The CDR3 nucleotides read TGTGCCTGTGACACCGGGGGGATACGAGGAACAGCACAACTCTTCTTT. Translating it yields CACDTGGIRGTAQLFF.

This clone was detected many times. The translation of this DNA and the TCRdb protein of a much larger clone differ at residue 5, probably owing to a read error; the protein shown here is translated from the DNA. V usage is TRDV1 and J usage is TRDJ1; TRDD3 matches at 10 bases. The CDR3 is made up of 17 amino acids. Losses at the gene ends were 4 bases for V and 2 bases for J; bases not matched to a gene: 10. CDR1 and CDR2 (germline): TSWWSYY, QGS. CDR3 sequence (DNA): TGTGCTCTTGGGGGCAGCCCCTGGGGGATATTAACCGATAAACTCATCTTT. Translating gives CALGGSPWGILTDKLIF.

The J gene is TRDJ1, the V gene TRDV1; 10 bases align to TRDD3. Germline CDR1 TSWWSYY, CDR2 QGS. The junction had 25 bases not matched to a gene; V was cut back by 3 bases and J by 0 bases. The CDR3 runs to 23 residues. The CDR3 loop reads CALGDPSWGQPRGWGIHTDKLIF. The CDR3 DNA reads TGTGCTCTTGGGGACCCAAGCTGGGGGCAACCCCGGGGATGGGGGATACACACCGATAAACTCATCTTT.